One sample yielded the 19 T cell receptor beta chains listed below, sequenced in a study of long-term antiretroviral therapy in people with HIV. The run of the v3.0 immunoSEQ assay was at survey level. Assay used: immunoSEQ multiplex PCR; TCRdb lists only in-frame clones, some missing. This table has 29,000 or so clones, almost 95% appearing once. The material was unsorted PBMCs, obtained just over 7.2 years after starting antiretroviral therapy. The receptors derive from a man aged 50-60 years with HIV.

This chain joins TRBV4-3 and TRBJ1-4; D is perhaps TRBD1 (6 bases). CDR3 size: 16 residues. In germline, CDR1 is LGHNA, CDR2 YSLEER. Trimming cost V 1 base and J 5 bases, with 14 bases left between them. In nucleotides, the CDR3 is TGCGCCAGCAGCCAAGGCCCCGGACAGAGAAATGAAAAACTGTTTTTT. Protein product: CASSQGPGQRNEKLFF.

The rearrangement joins TRBV6-5 to TRBJ1-1; D perhaps matches TRBD1 (6 bases). The CDR3 has 14 amino acids. Per the germline V gene, CDR1 is MNHEY and CDR2 is SVGAGI. Between the trimmed V and J ends, which lost 7 bases and 3 bases, there was a span of 15 bases. The CDR3 reads CASTRGRPDTEAFF. CDR3 nucleotides: TGTGCCAGCACCCGGGGGCGGCCGGACACTGAAGCTTTCTTT.

The chain is built from TRBV4-2 and TRBJ2-3, with TRBD2 identical over 13 bases. In germline, CDR1 is LGHNA, CDR2 YNFKEQ. V shed 3 bases, J shed 5 bases, and the junction held 5 bases outside the gene matches. The CDR3 sequence is 16 residues long. The CDR3: CASSQSLAGGQDTQYF. The CDR3 DNA reads as TGTGCCAGCAGCCAGTCACTAGCGGGGGGGCAAGATACGCAGTATTTT.

J is TRBJ1-1 and V is TRBV18; D gene unclear. The V gene lost 2 bases and the J gene lost 2 bases, with 9 bases spanning the gap. The germline gives CDR1 KGHSH, CDR2 LQKENI. The CDR3 totals 14 residues. The CDR3 region has the DNA TGTGCCAGCTCACCAGTTACAGTAAACACTGAAGCTTTCTTT. Translated, it gives CASSPVTVNTEAFF.

The chain is built from TRBV5-6 and TRBJ2-7; D tentatively fits TRBD1 or TRBD2 (5 bases each). The CDR3 consists of 14 residues. The ends were cut back, 2 bases at V and 4 bases at J, with 13 bases in the middle. Germline CDR1 and CDR2: SGHDT and YYEEEE. CDR3 bases: TGTGCCAGCAGCTTAGCGCAGGGAGAATACGAGCAGTACTTC. Translation gives CASSLAQGEYEQYF.

CDR3 sequence: CASSLGPNTEAFF. CDR3 sequence (DNA): TGTGCCAGCAGTTTGGGCCCAAACACTGAAGCTTTCTTT. This chain joins TRBV6-4 and TRBJ1-1, with no clear D. There are 13 residues in the CDR3. V dropped 5 bases and J dropped 2 bases, with 9 bases sitting between them. CDR1 is MRHNA, CDR2 SNTAGT, per germline.

This clone was seen once. The chain joins TRBV10-3 to TRBJ1-5; D gene unclear. The CDR3 extends over 12 amino acids. Germline CDR1 ENHRY, CDR2 SYGVKD. V lost 4 bases and J lost 4, with 5 bases in between. The chain's CDR3 is CAISGTNQPQHF. For the CDR3, the DNA is TGTGCCATCAGTGGGACTAATCAGCCCCAGCATTTT.

The chain carries TRBV29-1 and TRBJ1-5; D uncertain. Germline loops: CDR1 SQVTM, CDR2 ANQGSEA. The CDR3 is 14 residues long. The V end was cut by 6 bases, the J end by 0 bases, with 12 bases between. CDR3 bases: TGCAGCGTCTCGACACTTTATAGCAATCAGCCCCAGCATTTT. Encoded protein: CSVSTLYSNQPQHF.

The CDR3 region is CASVGGLSSYEQYF. CDR3 DNA sequence: TGTGCCAGCGTTGGAGGGCTTTCATCCTACGAGCAGTACTTC. The rearrangement links TRBV28 to TRBJ2-7, with D possibly being TRBD2 (6 bases). This CDR3 is built from 14 residues. V lost 8 bases, J lost 1 base, and 15 bases lay in between. The germline CDR1 and CDR2 sequences are MDHEN and SYDVKM.

The J gene is TRBJ2-7, the V gene TRBV7-2, with a tentative D call TRBD2 (6 bases). The V end was cut by 2 bases, the J end by 2 bases, with 10 bases between. The CDR3 extends over 14 amino acids. The V gene's germline CDR1 is SGHTA and CDR2 FQGNSA. The CDR3 is CASSLQEGPYEQYF. In nucleotides, the CDR3 is TGTGCCAGCAGCTTACAGGAGGGGCCCTACGAGCAGTACTTC.

V is TRBV2 and J is TRBJ2-3, with TRBD2 matching over 13 bases. After removal of 6 bases from V and 6 bases from J, the junction contained 6 bases not matched to a gene. The CDR3 runs 15 residues. Per the germline V gene, CDR1 is SNHLY and CDR2 is FYNNEI. CDR3 region: CASRQLAGGSDTQYF. CDR3 DNA: TGTGCCAGCAGACAACTAGCGGGGGGGTCCGATACGCAGTATTTT. The variable domain in full, with the rest retrieved from reference TRBV2 and TRBJ2-3, is EPEVTQTPSHQVTQMGQEVILRCVPISNHLYFYWYRQILGQKVEFLVSFYNNEISEKSEIFDDQFSVERPDGSNFTLKIRSTKLEDSAMYFCASRQLAGGSDTQYFGPGTRLTVL.

The V call is TRBV18, the J call TRBJ1-4; D is unclear. The CDR3 consists of 14 residues. Germline V gives CDR1 KGHSH, CDR2 LQKENI. Trimming took 2 bases from V and 2 from J, leaving 6 bases between them. The chain's CDR3 is CASSPEVTNEKLFF. CDR3 DNA: TGTGCCAGCTCACCAGAGGTTACTAATGAAAAACTGTTTTTT.

This rearrangement joins TRBV4-1 to TRBJ2-1; 7 bases align to TRBD2. The CDR3 contains 16 residues. After removal of 0 bases from V and 6 bases from J, the junction contained 8 bases not matched to a gene. The germline V gene encodes CDR1 MGHRA and CDR2 YSYEKL. CDR3 sequence (DNA): TGCGCCAGCAGCCAAGATCAAGCCAGCGGGGCCAATGAGCAGTTCTTC. Its translation: CASSQDQASGANEQFF.

CDR3 loop: CASSTGMWQPQHF. The CDR3, as DNA: TGTGCCAGCAGTACAGGGATGTGGCAGCCCCAGCATTTT. The chain links TRBV2 to TRBJ1-5; tentative D call: TRBD1 (6 bases). This CDR3 has 13 amino acids. The germline CDR1 and CDR2 sequences are SNHLY and FYNNEI. V was clipped by 5 bases and J by 7 bases, with 12 bases between them.

Notes on this clone: The junction departs from germline at one end; a sequencing error may be responsible. The rearrangement links TRBV5-8 to TRBJ1-6, with D unresolved. CDR3 size: 14 residues. Germline CDR1 reads SGHTS; CDR2 reads YDEGEE. CDR3 coding DNA: TGTGCCAGCAGCTGGTCGGATTCGGATTCGCCCCTCCACTTT. Translation: CASSWSDSDSPLHF. The whole variable domain, remainder taken from reference TRBV5-8 and TRBJ1-6, is EAGVTQSPTHLIKTRGQQATLRCSPISGHTSVYWYQQALGLGLQFLLWYDEGEERNRGNFPPRFSGRQFPNYSSELNVNALELEDSALYLCASSWSDSDSPLHFGNGTRLTVT.

The chain links TRBV5-6 to TRBJ2-3; 8 bases fit TRBD1. Germline CDR1 SGHDT, CDR2 YYEEEE. The V segment lost 1 base and the J segment 6 bases; nucleotides outside the gene matches: 1. The CDR3 totals 13 residues. CDR3 in DNA: TGTGCCAGCAGCTTGCCAGGGGGCGATACGCAGTATTTT. Its protein is CASSLPGGDTQYF.

Points on this clone: One end of the junction does not line up with germline, which may come from a read error. CDR3 protein: CASSPSYPGGDRSF. In DNA, the CDR3 is TGCGCCAGCAGCCCCTCATACCCCGGTGGGGACAGAAGCTTC. The chain couples TRBV5-1 to TRBJ1-2, with 7 bases lining up with TRBD1. The CDR3 consists of 14 residues. The germline CDR1 and CDR2 sequences are SGHRS and YFSETQ.

Remarks on this clone: Other DNA sequences in this specimen translate into the identical CDR3. The rearrangement uses TRBV25-1 and TRBJ2-5, with 7 nucleotides matching TRBD2. The CDR3 consists of 12 residues. V shed 8 bases, J shed 5 bases, and the junction held 5 bases outside the gene matches. Germline CDR1 reads MGHDK; CDR2 reads SYGVNS. CDR3 sequence (DNA): TGTGCCAGCGGGCGGGGAGGGGAGACCCAGTACTTC. Residues: CASGRGGETQYF.

V and J are TRBV6-6 and TRBJ2-1, with D tentatively TRBD2 (6 bases). Trimming removed 7 bases at V and 7 bases at J, with 11 bases between. The CDR3 has 12 amino acids. CDR1 is MNHNY, CDR2 SVGAGI, per germline (reference sequence). The CDR3 is CASTTGGNEQFF. In nucleotides, the CDR3 is TGTGCCAGCACTACTGGGGGGAATGAGCAGTTCTTC.